The 15 T cell receptor beta chains reported below all come from one sample, sequenced in a study of blood T cell repertoires in COVID-19. Profiling relied on immunoSEQ multiplex PCR, and the TCRdb table lists in-frame clones only, not all of them. The table has a few hundred thousand clones, approximately 83% seen once; the top ten hold about 2.2%. The sequencing input was peripheral blood. The source is a woman aged 30 to 39 who had recovered from COVID-19.

V usage is TRBV11-2 and J usage is TRBJ1-5; D might be TRBD1 (5 bases). Trimming shortened V by 0 bases and J by 6 bases, and 6 bases separated the two germline ends. Per the germline V gene, CDR1 is SGHAT and CDR2 is FQNNGV. This CDR3 is built from 13 residues. The CDR3 DNA is TGTGCCAGCAGCTTAGATCAGGGTCAGCCCCAGCATTTT. Encoded protein: CASSLDQGQPQHF.

This chain joins TRBV4-1 and TRBJ2-1, with D perhaps matching TRBD2 (7 bases). CDR1 is MGHRA, CDR2 YSYEKL, per germline. Trimming left V 3 bases short and J 9 bases short, with 18 bases between. CDR3 length equals 15 residues. CDR3 sequence reads: CASSQVLGGAGEQFF. CDR3 DNA: TGCGCCAGCAGCCAGGTACTGGGGGGGGCGGGTGAGCAGTTCTTC.

The V gene is TRBV5-1, the J gene TRBJ2-7; possible D gene TRBD1, 6 bases. The CDR3 is 14 amino acids. V lost 1 base to trimming and J lost 2 bases, with 10 bases between them. Germline CDR1 SGHRS, CDR2 YFSETQ. CDR3 DNA: TGCGCCAGCAGCTTGAATGCAGGGGCCTACGAGCAGTACTTC. Encoded protein: CASSLNAGAYEQYF.

The rearrangement uses TRBV27 and TRBJ1-2; possible D gene TRBD1, 6 bases. Germline V gene data show CDR1 as MNHEY and CDR2 as SMNVEV (reference sequence). Trimming removed 3 bases at V and 5 bases at J, with 10 bases between. The CDR3 is 13 residues long. Written as DNA, the CDR3 is TGTGCCAGCAGTTTTGGGGGCGGTTATGGCTACACCTTC. Amino acid sequence: CASSFGGGYGYTF.

V usage is TRBV28 and J usage is TRBJ2-7; D is possibly TRBD1 (6 bases). This CDR3 has 15 residues. Germline V lookup: CDR1 MDHEN, CDR2 SYDVKM. V lost 4 bases and J lost 1, with 14 bases in between. CDR3 residues: CASSSTGTPSYEQYF. CDR3 in DNA: TGTGCCAGCAGTTCTACAGGGACCCCGTCCTACGAGCAGTACTTC.

This chain joins TRBV14 and TRBJ2-5, with D unresolved. V was shortened by 4 bases and J by 1 base, with 7 bases between the two germline ends. The CDR3 is 13 amino acids. CDR1 is SGHDN and CDR2 is FVKESK in the germline V gene. The CDR3 DNA is TGTGCCAGCAGCCGGAGCACCCAAGAGACCCAGTACTTC. As protein: CASSRSTQETQYF.

This sequence joins TRBV9 and TRBJ1-3; D gene uncertain. This CDR3 spans 16 amino acids. Between the trimmed V and J ends, which lost 3 bases and 0 bases, there was a span of 13 bases. The germline V gene has CDR1 SGDLS and CDR2 YYNGEE. The CDR3 loop is CASSGIDIISGNTIYF. CDR3 DNA: TGTGCCAGCAGCGGGATTGACATCATCTCTGGAAACACCATATATTTT.

The chain has TRBV3-1 (or the pseudogene TRBV3-2) and TRBJ1-1; 8 bases are shared with TRBD1. CDR1 and CDR2 (germline): LGHDT, YNNKEL (reference sequence). Trimming cost V 4 bases and J 7 bases; bases outside gene matches: 14. This CDR3 region has 16 residues. Here the CDR3 reads CASSPRRGQGWNEAFF. The CDR3 region has the DNA TGTGCCAGCAGCCCTCGCAGGGGGCAGGGGTGGAATGAAGCTTTCTTT.

The chain has TRBV6-5 and TRBJ1-5, with D hard to call. With 6 bases removed from V and 0 bases from J, the gap between germline ends came to 12 bases. The CDR3 length is 15 residues. Germline V gene sequence: CDR1 MNHEY, CDR2 SVGAGI. The CDR3, as DNA: TGTGCCAGCAGGGTTCGAGAATATAGCAATCAGCCCCAGCATTTT. Translated: CASRVREYSNQPQHF.

V usage is TRBV7-9 and J usage is TRBJ1-1; possibly TRBD1 for D (6 bases). Trimming shortened V by 3 bases and J by 4 bases, and 12 bases separated the two germline ends. Germline CDR1 is SEHNR and CDR2 is FQNEAQ (reference sequence). The length of the CDR3 is 14 residues. The CDR3 loop is CASSFLRGSTEAFF. CDR3 nucleotides: TGTGCCAGCAGCTTCCTTAGGGGGTCCACTGAAGCTTTCTTT. The full variable domain, in which reference TRBV7-9 and TRBJ1-1 provide the parts outside the CDR3, is DTGVSQNPRHKITKRGQNVTFRCDPISEHNRLYWYRQTLGQGPEFLTYFQNEAQLEKSRLLSDRFSAERPKGSFSTLEIQRTEQGDSAMYLCASSFLRGSTEAFFGQGTRLTVV.

The chain is built from TRBV11-2 and TRBJ2-2; weak D call: TRBD2 (6 bases). There are 15 residues in the CDR3. Looked up from germline, CDR1 is SGHAT and CDR2 is FQNNGV. The V and J ends lost 5 bases and 8 bases respectively, with 18 bases between them. This CDR3 is CASSRNGGKAGELFF. DNA of the CDR3: TGTGCCAGCAGCCGTAACGGGGGAAAAGCAGGGGAGCTGTTTTTT.

The chain recombines TRBV4-1 with TRBJ2-1; D not resolved. Between the trimmed V and J ends, which lost 2 bases and 5 bases, there was a span of 4 bases. Per germline, CDR1 MGHRA and CDR2 YSYEKL. This CDR3 is 12 amino acids long. The CDR3 protein is CASSQINNEQFF. The CDR3 nucleotides read TGCGCCAGCAGCCAAATTAACAATGAGCAGTTCTTC.

The CDR3 sequence is CASSLVPGLARYNEQFF. CDR3 DNA: TGTGCCAGCAGCTTAGTGCCAGGACTAGCGCGTTACAATGAGCAGTTCTTC. The chain links TRBV7-2 to TRBJ2-1, with 9 bases aligning to TRBD2. Germline trimming cut 1 base from V and 4 bases from J; bases unmatched to any gene: 8. The CDR3 consists of 17 residues. The germline CDR1 and CDR2 sequences are SGHTA and FQGNSA.

The rearrangement uses TRBV3-1 (or the pseudogene TRBV3-2) and TRBJ2-1; 9 bases line up with TRBD1. This CDR3 is built from 14 residues. In germline, CDR1 is LGHDT, CDR2 YNNKEL (reference sequence). The V gene end was trimmed by 7 bases and the J gene end by 6 bases; junction bases not matched to a gene: 7. The CDR3 protein is CASNPTGQGNEQFF. The CDR3 DNA is TGTGCCAGCAACCCAACGGGACAGGGCAATGAGCAGTTCTTC.

CDR3 sequence: CASSPETGTNYGYTF. The CDR3 DNA follows: TGTGCCAGCAGTCCGGAGACAGGGACCAACTATGGCTACACCTTC. The chain couples TRBV27 to TRBJ1-2; 7 bases line up with TRBD1. Germline V lookup: CDR1 MNHEY, CDR2 SMNVEV (reference sequence). The V gene end was trimmed by 5 bases and the J gene end by 2 bases; junction bases not matched to a gene: 8. The CDR3 runs to 15 residues.